The rows below give T cell receptor beta chains drawn from one sample of a study of T-cell memory formation after mild COVID-19. TCRdb reprocessed the 5' RACE reads with MiXCR, giving one entry per CDR3 protein. The top ten clones hold roughly 21% of a sample with approximately 250,000 distinct CDR3 sequences, roughly a sixth of them seen once. The material sequenced was PBMCs or a T cell subset sorted from them (not recorded which). Every receptor here comes from a man aged 18 to 30 who had mild COVID-19 (a few samples of this study predate the infection). Cell type and time point are not known. CDR3s include the opening cysteine and the closing phenylalanine or tryptophan. A D gene is named only where the DNA matches it firmly. Size is omitted from some rows. Given values are once, few, many or a class for expanded clones.

j_call v_call d_call clone_size cdr3_nt cdr3_aa
TRBJ2-3 TRBV19 NA few TGTGCCAGTAGGCGGGGCCAGGGCACAGATACGCAGTATTTT CASRRGQGTDTQYF
TRBJ2-2 TRBV7-2 TRBD2 NA TGTGCCAGCAGCCTTCGGACTAGCGGGGGTGGTGGGGAGCTGTTTTTT CASSLRTSGGGGELFF
TRBJ2-1 TRBV5-1 TRBD2 many TGCGCCAGCTACACTAGCGGTTCTTACAATGAGCAGTTCTTC CASYTSGSYNEQFF
TRBJ2-3 TRBV11-2 TRBD2 NA TGTGCCAGCAGCTCCACGTCCGGTTGGGGGGGAGTCGATACGCAGTATTTT CASSSTSGWGGVDTQYF
TRBJ2-5 TRBV7-2 NA once TGTGCCATACGAGGGTCAGGCAGCCAAGAGACCCAGTACTTC CAIRGSGSQETQYF
TRBJ2-7 TRBV7-2 NA few TGTGCCAGCAGCTTGGTAGTGGACTCCTACGAGCAGTACTTC CASSLVVDSYEQYF
TRBJ2-2 TRBV27 TRBD2 few TGTGCCAGCACCTGGGGGGGTTACGGCGGGGAGCTGTTTTTT CASTWGGYGGELFF
TRBJ2-2 TRBV28 NA NA TGTGCCAGCAGTTCCCCCGCGGACAAGAACACCGGGGAGCTGTTTTTT CASSSPADKNTGELFF
TRBJ1-5 TRBV5-1 TRBD1 few TGCGCCAGCGGGGGGGATGGGGGACAGCTATCCCATCAGCCCCAGCATTTT CASGGDGGQLSHQPQHF
TRBJ2-3 TRBV9 NA NA TGTGCCAGCAGCGTAGATGGAGAACCTTGGACAGATACGCAGTATTTT CASSVDGEPWTDTQYF
TRBJ1-1 TRBV3-1 NA many TGTGCCAGCAGCGACGACGCGTCGACAGCTACATTT CASSDDASTATF
TRBJ2-5 TRBV27 NA NA TGTGCCAGCAGTTATAGGAGTACGGCCAACGCCCCAGAGACCCAGTACTTC CASSYRSTANAPETQYF
TRBJ1-6 TRBV5-1 NA NA TGCGCCAGCAGCCCAAATCGGGCAGGGCTCTCTAATAATTCACCCCTCCACTTT CASSPNRAGLSNNSPLHF
TRBJ2-4 TRBV29-1 NA NA TGCAGCGTTGAAGATGCGGTATACATTCAGTACTTC CSVEDAVYIQYF
TRBJ1-2 TRBV10-2 TRBD1 few TGCGCCAGCAGTGGATTAATGACAGGGGGCGCTTCTAACTATGGCTACACCTTC CASSGLMTGGASNYGYTF
TRBJ2-3 TRBV6-5 TRBD2 NA TGTGCCAGCAGTTACAGCGGGGGGGCCGGGGATACGCAGTATTTT CASSYSGGAGDTQYF
TRBJ1-1 TRBV4-1 NA few TGCGCCAGCAGCCAAAAAACCCCTCCGGGCCCCAAGGGTGACACTGAAGCTTTCTTT CASSQKTPPGPKGDTEAFF
TRBJ2-7 TRBV12-3/TRBV12-4 TRBD2 few TGTGCCAGCAGTTTAACCAGCGGGGGAGTGGTGCAGTACTTC CASSLTSGGVVQYF
TRBJ2-1 TRBV6-5 TRBD2 few TGTGCCAGCCTTACTAGCGGGGGGGGCGGTGAGCAGTTCTTC CASLTSGGGGEQFF
TRBJ1-4 TRBV19 NA NA TGTGCCAGTAGGAGGGGTGAAAAACTGTTTTTT CASRRGEKLFF
TRBJ2-1 TRBV5-1 NA NA TGCGCCAGCAGCTTGGTTAGCTACAATGAGCAGTTCTTC CASSLVSYNEQFF
TRBJ2-1 TRBV7-9 NA NA TGTGCCAGCAGCTTAAGGGGGGGAGGGCATGAGCAGTTCTTC CASSLRGGGHEQFF
TRBJ1-6 TRBV13 NA once TGTGCCAGCAGCTTAGGAAGGATAAACTCCTATAATTCACCCCTCCACTTT CASSLGRINSYNSPLHF
TRBJ1-1 TRBV5-6 NA few TGTGCCAGCAGCTCAATTAGGCAGGGCAGTGGACGAATAAGGGCTTTCTTT CASSSIRQGSGRIRAFF
TRBJ2-7 TRBV5-1 NA many TGCGCCAGCAGCTTAAGCTCCAACGAGCAGTACTTC CASSLSSNEQYF
TRBJ1-2 TRBV20-1 NA NA TGCAGTGCCCTGGACAACCTAGATGGCTACACCTTC CSALDNLDGYTF
TRBJ2-5 TRBV5-1 NA NA TGCGCCAGCAGAGGTGGCCGAGAGACCCAGTACTTC CASRGGRETQYF
TRBJ2-7 TRBV5-1 TRBD1 few TGCGCCAGCAGCTTTCCGGGACAGGGCATCTACGAGCAGTACTTC CASSFPGQGIYEQYF
TRBJ2-1 TRBV11-3 TRBD2 few TGTGCCAGCAGCTTAAGGCGGGGGACGGATGAGCAGTTCTTC CASSLRRGTDEQFF
TRBJ2-7 TRBV12-3/TRBV12-4 NA few TGTGCCAGCAGTTCCGGGACCGTTGACGAGCAGTACTTC CASSSGTVDEQYF
TRBJ2-5 TRBV10-3 NA NA TGTGCCATCAGTGAACTCGGCAGCCAAGAGACCCAGTACTTC CAISELGSQETQYF
TRBJ2-6 TRBV4-3 NA NA TGCGCCAGCAGCCCAGGGTATGGGGCCAACGTCCTGACTTTC CASSPGYGANVLTF
TRBJ1-5 TRBV7-2 NA NA TGTGCCAGCAGCACCGGGACTTACATAGGGAATCAGCCCCAGCATTTT CASSTGTYIGNQPQHF
TRBJ2-3 TRBV5-1 NA few TGCGCCAGCAGCCCCTTCATCAGCACAGATACGCAGTATTTT CASSPFISTDTQYF
TRBJ2-3 TRBV20-1 NA NA TGCAGTGCTAGAGATTCCAGCGGGTATATAACGCAGTATTTT CSARDSSGYITQYF
TRBJ2-1 TRBV20-1 TRBD2 few TGCAGTGCCATGGTTCTCCTAGCGGGGACCTACAATGAGCAGTTCTTC CSAMVLLAGTYNEQFF
TRBJ2-6 TRBV30 NA many TGTGCCTCCGGGGAGGGGGCCACTGGGGCCAACGTCCTGACTTTC CASGEGATGANVLTF
TRBJ2-7 TRBV7-8 TRBD2 NA TGTGCCAGCAGCTCCGGGACTAGGGGCGAGCAGTACTTC CASSSGTRGEQYF
TRBJ1-5 TRBV7-8 NA NA TGTGCCAGCAGCTTAGCGCTGGGGGTCCTCGGTAGCAATCAGCCCCAGCATTTT CASSLALGVLGSNQPQHF
TRBJ1-1 TRBV29-1 NA NA TGCAGCGTTACCCGACAGAGAGGGAACACTGAAGCTTTCTTT CSVTRQRGNTEAFF
TRBJ2-3 TRBV12-3/TRBV12-4 TRBD2 few TGTGCCAGCAGTCCTACCCTCCGTGTTCTAGCGGCCACAGATACGCAGTATTTT CASSPTLRVLAATDTQYF
TRBJ2-5 TRBV5-4 TRBD1 NA TGTGCCAGCAACAGGGGGCAAGAGACCCAGTACTTC CASNRGQETQYF
TRBJ2-3 TRBV5-1 TRBD2 many TGCGCCAGCAGCTTGTCCGGGGGGGGGACAGATACGCAGTATTTT CASSLSGGGTDTQYF
TRBJ1-1 TRBV18 TRBD1 few TGTGCCAGCTCACCGACAGGGGAGAACACTGAAGCTTTCTTT CASSPTGENTEAFF
TRBJ1-6 TRBV7-8 NA NA TGTGCCAGCAGCTTAAGCACAGGGCCGACCAATTCACCCCTCCACTTT CASSLSTGPTNSPLHF
TRBJ2-3 TRBV18 TRBD1 NA TGTGCCAGCTCACCATCGGGACAGGTTACGCAGTATTTT CASSPSGQVTQYF
TRBJ2-1 TRBV12-3/TRBV12-4 NA NA TGTGCCAGCAGTGGGAGCAGCTCCTACAATGAGCAGTTCTTC CASSGSSSYNEQFF